The subject of this entry is one TCR beta chain. CDR1 and CDR2 from the germline V gene are SNHLY and FYNNEI. The CDR3 covers 14 residues. V shed 6 bases and J shed 0 bases, with 11 bases lying between them. The repertoire was sequenced with immunoSEQ multiplex PCR; TCRdb's copy has only in-frame clones and lacks some. The sample shows more than 250,000 clones, 70% to 90% of them seen only once. The entry originates in a study of blood T cell repertoires in COVID-19. Study-wide background: The samples span acute and convalescent COVID-19 from the United States, Italy and Spain. T cells, B-cell-depleted T cells, or PBMCs supplied cDNA or gDNA.

Sequences were obtained from peripheral blood. The source of this sequence is a man younger than 30 who had recovered from COVID-19. This sequence joins TRBV2 and TRBJ1-1; the D gene is possibly TRBD1 (6 bases). The CDR3 protein is CASSWGGLNTEAFF. CDR3 nucleotides: TGTGCCAGCAGCTGGGGGGGCTTGAACACTGAAGCTTTCTTT.